This T cell receptor beta chain stems from a study of vaccination and CD4 T cells after COVID-19. Treatment of the sample: roughly nine-day PBMC culture with coronavirus spike peptide pools or control peptides (ViraFEST assay). Unexposed donor CD4+ T cells predated the COVID-19 pandemic, collected 2011-2018. With the Oncomine TCR Beta short-read assay, DNA from cultured CD4+ T cells was sequenced. Genomic DNA was isolated from CD4+ T cells that had been cultured. Using its own MiXCR run on the PCR reads, TCRdb lists one record per CDR3 protein. Altogether 6,500 to 9,500 distinct CDR3 sequences are present, 38% being singletons, with the ten largest covering 20% to 30%. This CDR3 has 15 amino acids. Germline V gives CDR1 DFQATT, CDR2 SNEGSKA (reference sequence). V was pared by 3 bases and J by 1 base, with 15 bases between. There are a few counts of this clonotype. Its matching antigen is unknown.

This TCR was recovered from a human donor in good health. Material for sequencing was CD4+ T cells from blood, cultured in vitro. This chain uses TRBV20-1 with TRBJ2-5, with D possibly TRBD2 on 6 matching bases. CDR3 sequence: CSASLQGLSQETQYF. DNA for the CDR3: TGCAGTGCTAGTTTGCAGGGACTCAGCCAAGAGACCCAGTACTTC.